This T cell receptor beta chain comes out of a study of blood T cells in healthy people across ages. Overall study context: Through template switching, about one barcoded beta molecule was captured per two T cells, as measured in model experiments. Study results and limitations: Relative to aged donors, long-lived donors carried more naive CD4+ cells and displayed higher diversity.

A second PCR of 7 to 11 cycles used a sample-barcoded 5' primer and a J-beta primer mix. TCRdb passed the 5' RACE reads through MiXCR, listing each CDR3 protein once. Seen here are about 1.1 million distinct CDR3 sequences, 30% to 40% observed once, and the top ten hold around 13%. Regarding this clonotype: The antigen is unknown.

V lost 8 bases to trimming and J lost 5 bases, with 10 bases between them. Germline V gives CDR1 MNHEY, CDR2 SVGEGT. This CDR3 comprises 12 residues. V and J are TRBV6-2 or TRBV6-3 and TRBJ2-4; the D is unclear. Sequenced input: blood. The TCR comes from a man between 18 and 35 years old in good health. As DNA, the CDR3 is TGTGCCAGCTCGGAAAGCCAAAACATTCAGTACTTC. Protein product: CASSESQNIQYF.